This T cell receptor (beta chain) was sequenced during a study of T cell responses to AZD1222 COVID-19 vaccine. Repertoires were generated with immunoSEQ multiplex PCR, while TCRdb's copy carries only in-frame clones and drops some. The sample has about 130,000 clones; 85% to 90% are singletons. This CDR3 region has 15 residues. Germline CDR1 is KGHSH and CDR2 is LQKENI. The V and J ends lost 5 bases and 2 bases respectively, with 14 bases between them. The sequence was collected from an adult in good health. Sequences were derived from peripheral blood, sampled on day 0 of AZD1222 vaccination. V usage is TRBV18 and J usage is TRBJ2-3, with D possibly TRBD2 on 5 matching bases. The CDR3 is CASSTRVTPTDTQYF. CDR3 sequence (DNA): TGTGCCAGCTCAACTAGGGTTACCCCCACAGATACGCAGTATTTT.